One sample yielded the 15 T cell receptor beta chains listed below, sequenced in a study of blood T cell repertoires in COVID-19. The method was immunoSEQ multiplex PCR; TCRdb's version includes in-frame clones alone and lacks a portion of them. The table lists around 330,000 clones, approximately 91% of them singletons. Material for sequencing was PBMCs or T cells enriched from blood (not recorded which). All receptors come from a woman aged 40 to 49 who had recovered from COVID-19.

V usage is TRBV5-6 and J usage is TRBJ2-7; 14 nucleotides match TRBD2. The V segment lost 0 bases and the J segment 6 bases; nucleotides outside the gene matches: 8. This CDR3 region has 17 residues. Germline V lookup: CDR1 SGHDT, CDR2 YYEEEE. The DNA of the CDR3 is TGTGCCAGCAGCTTGGCCCCGGGACTAGCGGGAGTATTCGAGCAGTACTTC. Translated, it gives CASSLAPGLAGVFEQYF. Complete variable domain (other parts from reference TRBV5-6 and TRBJ2-7): DAGVTQSPTHLIKTRGQQVTLRCSPKSGHDTVSWYQQALGQGPQFIFQYYEEEERQRGNFPDRFSGHQFPNYSSELNVNALLLGDSALYLCASSLAPGLAGVFEQYFGPGTRLTVT.

The chain couples TRBV11-2 to TRBJ1-2, with D unclear. Germline CDR1 reads SGHAT; CDR2 reads FQNNGV. The length of the CDR3 is 11 residues. Trimming left V 1 base short and J 13 bases short, with 10 bases between. The CDR3 bases are TGTGCCAGCAGCTTAGCGGCGGCGGCCACCTTC. Its protein is CASSLAAAATF.

The chain has TRBV30 and TRBJ2-7; the match to TRBD1 covers 8 bases. V trimming: 3 bases; J trimming: 1 base; junction bases outside the gene matches: 8. The germline gives CDR1 GTSNPN, CDR2 SVGIG (reference sequence). CDR3 length equals 15 residues. CDR3: CAWSPDRGGSYEQYF. CDR3 bases: TGTGCCTGGAGCCCCGACAGGGGAGGATCCTACGAGCAGTACTTC.

The chain recombines TRBV19 with TRBJ1-6; D remains ambiguous. This CDR3 spans 14 amino acids. The V end lost 8 bases, the J end lost 3 bases, and 11 bases lay between the germline ends. Germline assignment: CDR1 LNHDA and CDR2 SQIVND (reference sequence). CDR3 DNA sequence: TGTGCCAGTTCGGATGGGCACTATAATTCACCCCTCCACTTT. Its translation is CASSDGHYNSPLHF.

The chain recombines TRBV12-1 with TRBJ2-1; TRBD2, the table's D call, lacks a check against the DNA. TRBV12-1 is termed a pseudogene. The CDR3 loop spans 14 amino acids. CDR3 protein: CASSVGGVHNEQFF. DNA of the CDR3: TGTGCCAGCAGCGTGGGGGGGGTCCACAATGAGCAGTTCTTC.

The chain links TRBV6-5 to TRBJ1-4; possibly TRBD1 for D (6 bases). Germline CDR1 and CDR2: MNHEY and SVGAGI. V lost 2 bases and J 7 bases, leaving 11 bases between the germline ends. The CDR3 runs 14 residues. CDR3 sequence reads: CASSYVQGGEKLFF. CDR3 in DNA: TGTGCCAGCAGTTACGTACAGGGTGGTGAAAAACTGTTTTTT.

In regard to this clone: Its ends do not fully match the called genes, so a read error is possible. The chain recombines TRBV7-8 with TRBJ2-7; D perhaps matches TRBD1 (5 bases). Germline values: CDR1 SGHVS, CDR2 FQNEAQ. The CDR3 has 14 residues. The CDR3 is CASSPYRSTYVQYF. DNA for the CDR3: TGTGCCAGCAGTCCCTACAGGTCTACCTACGTGCAGTACTTC.

Written as DNA, the CDR3 is TGTGCCAGCAGCTTCCAACGACAGATAAATCAGCCCCAGCATTTT. Protein sequence: CASSFQRQINQPQHF. The rearrangement joins TRBV5-8 to TRBJ1-5, with D possibly being TRBD1 (5 bases). The CDR3 is 15 residues long. Trimming stripped 2 bases from V and 4 bases from J, with 13 bases between. Per germline, CDR1 SGHTS and CDR2 YDEGEE.

The sample holds a few counts of this clone. This chain connects TRBV24-1 to TRBJ1-5; D call uncertain. Per the germline V gene, CDR1 is KGHDR and CDR2 is SFDVKD. CDR3 size: 13 residues. Trimming cost V 1 base and J 3 bases, with 3 bases left between them. CDR3 sequence: CATSDLANQPQHF. The CDR3 DNA is TGTGCCACCAGTGATTTAGCCAATCAGCCCCAGCATTTT.

The chain has TRBV19 and TRBJ2-1; possible D gene TRBD2, 5 bases. The CDR3 spans 14 residues. V lost 11 bases and J lost 5, with 19 bases in between. Per germline, CDR1 LNHDA and CDR2 SQIVND (reference sequence). The CDR3 sequence: CASCLRGFDNEQFF. Written as DNA, the CDR3 is TGTGCCTCCTGCCTCAGAGGGTTCGACAATGAGCAGTTCTTC.

V usage is TRBV28 and J usage is TRBJ2-5, with 9 nucleotides matching TRBD2. CDR1 and CDR2 (germline): MDHEN, SYDVKM. The CDR3 has 14 residues. V lost 6 bases to trimming and J lost 2 bases; unmatched junction nucleotides: 4. The CDR3 DNA is TGTGCCAGCAGCCGAAGCGGGGGGCAAGAGACCCAGTACTTC. It translates to CASSRSGGQETQYF.

This chain connects TRBV6-5 to TRBJ1-4, with TRBD1 matching 9 bases. Germline CDR1 and CDR2: MNHEY and SVGAGI. V was clipped by 4 bases and J by 0 bases; unmatched bases: 3. CDR3 length: 16 amino acids. CDR3 in DNA: TGTGCCAGCAGTTCACGACAGGGGGCAACTAATGAAAAACTGTTTTTT. It translates to CASSSRQGATNEKLFF.

V is TRBV7-9 and J is TRBJ2-5, with 8 bases identical to TRBD1. The CDR3 is made up of 14 amino acids. The germline V gene has CDR1 SEHNR and CDR2 FQNEAQ (reference sequence). V dropped 3 bases and J dropped 2; count of bases not matched to a gene: 2. As DNA, the CDR3 is TGTGCCAGCAGCTTCCGACAGGGGCAAGAGACCCAGTACTTC. Protein: CASSFRQGQETQYF.

The CDR3 spells CATSGTGNQPQHF. The CDR3 DNA is TGTGCCACCAGCGGGACAGGGAATCAGCCCCAGCATTTT. This chain uses TRBV15 with TRBJ1-5; 9 bases line up with TRBD1. The V gene end was trimmed by 5 bases and the J gene end by 4 bases; junction bases not matched to a gene: 0. The CDR3 extends over 13 amino acids. Germline assignment: CDR1 LNHNV and CDR2 YYDKDF (reference sequence).

This sequence joins TRBV7-9 and TRBJ1-6; the match to TRBD1 covers 7 bases. With V trimmed by 5 bases and J by 7 bases, 5 bases remained unmatched. The CDR3 length is 14 residues. CDR1 and CDR2 (germline): SEHNR, FQNEAQ (reference sequence). The CDR3 nucleotides are TGTGCCAGCAGCCGGGACAGTTCCAATTCACCCCTCCACTTT. This codes for CASSRDSSNSPLHF.